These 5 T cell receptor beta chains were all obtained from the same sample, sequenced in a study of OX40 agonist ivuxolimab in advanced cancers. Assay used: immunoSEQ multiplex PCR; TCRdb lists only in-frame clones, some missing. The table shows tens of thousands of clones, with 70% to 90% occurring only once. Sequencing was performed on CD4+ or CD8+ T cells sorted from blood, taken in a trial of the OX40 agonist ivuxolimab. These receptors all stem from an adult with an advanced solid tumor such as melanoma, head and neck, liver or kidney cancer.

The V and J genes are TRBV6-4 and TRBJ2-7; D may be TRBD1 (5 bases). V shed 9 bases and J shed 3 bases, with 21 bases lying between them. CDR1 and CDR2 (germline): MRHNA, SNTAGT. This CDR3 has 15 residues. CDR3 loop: CARQDPDTVIYEQYF. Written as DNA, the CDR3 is TGTGCCAGACAGGACCCGGACACCGTAATCTACGAGCAGTACTTC.

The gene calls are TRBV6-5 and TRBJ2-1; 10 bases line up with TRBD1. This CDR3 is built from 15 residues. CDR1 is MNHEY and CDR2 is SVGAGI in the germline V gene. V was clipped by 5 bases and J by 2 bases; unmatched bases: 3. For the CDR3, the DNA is TGTGCCAGCAGTAGGACAGGGGGAGCCTACAATGAGCAGTTCTTC. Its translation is CASSRTGGAYNEQFF.

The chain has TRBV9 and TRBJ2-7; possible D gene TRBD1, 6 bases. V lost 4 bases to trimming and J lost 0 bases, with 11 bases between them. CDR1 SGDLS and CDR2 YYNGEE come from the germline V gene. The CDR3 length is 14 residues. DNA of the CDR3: TGTGCCAGCAGCTCAGGGGCAGACTCCTACGAGCAGTACTTC. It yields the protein CASSSGADSYEQYF.

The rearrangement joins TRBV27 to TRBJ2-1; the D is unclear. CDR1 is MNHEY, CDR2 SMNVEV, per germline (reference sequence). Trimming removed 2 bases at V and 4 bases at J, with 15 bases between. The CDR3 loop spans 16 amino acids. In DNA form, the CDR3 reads TGTGCCAGCAGTTTAACGGCTCCCCCTCTTTACAATGAGCAGTTCTTC. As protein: CASSLTAPPLYNEQFF.

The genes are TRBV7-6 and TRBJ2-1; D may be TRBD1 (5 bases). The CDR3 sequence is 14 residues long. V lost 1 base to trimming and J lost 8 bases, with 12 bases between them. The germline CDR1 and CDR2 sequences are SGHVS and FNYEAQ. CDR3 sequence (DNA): TGTGCCAGCAGCTTAGAAGTGGTGGGGCATGAGCAGTTCTTC. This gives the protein CASSLEVVGHEQFF.